A single sample is the source of the 19 T cell receptor beta chains below, sequenced in a study of blood T cell repertoires in COVID-19. Using immunoSEQ multiplex PCR, the repertoire was profiled, and TCRdb retains in-frame clones only, with some absent. The repertoire holds 450,000 to 500,000 clones, with over 75% as singletons. Sequencing was performed on peripheral blood. The receptor set was obtained from a human donor in a cohort sampled during active COVID-19.

J is TRBJ1-2 and V is TRBV11-2; D is unresolved. The CDR3 is made up of 15 amino acids. Germline CDR1 reads SGHAT; CDR2 reads FQNNGV. V dropped 0 bases and J dropped 0 bases, with 8 bases sitting between them. In DNA form, the CDR3 reads TGTGCCAGCAGCTTAGATCAAATTTCTAACTATGGCTACACCTTC. Protein sequence: CASSLDQISNYGYTF.

The gene calls are TRBV11-2 and TRBJ2-1; tentatively, D is TRBD2 (5 bases). The V end was cut by 5 bases, the J end by 5 bases, with 19 bases between. The length of the CDR3 is 16 residues. CDR1 SGHAT and CDR2 FQNNGV come from the germline V gene. DNA for the CDR3: TGTGCCAGCAGCCCTAGAGCCGTGAGCGGTAACAATGAGCAGTTCTTC. Its translation: CASSPRAVSGNNEQFF.

The rearrangement joins TRBV27 to TRBJ2-1; no clear D gene. V lost 6 bases and J 0 bases, leaving 9 bases between the germline ends. Germline V gene sequence: CDR1 MNHEY, CDR2 SMNVEV (reference sequence). CDR3 length equals 14 residues. As DNA, the CDR3 is TGTGCCAGCAGGAGGAGCAGCTCCTACAATGAGCAGTTCTTC. Translation gives CASRRSSSYNEQFF.

V and J are TRBV6-5 and TRBJ2-7; 7 bases map to TRBD2. V gave up 7 bases and J gave up 4 bases; unmatched junction bases: 13. The CDR3 is 15 amino acids. CDR1 is MNHEY, CDR2 SVGAGI, per germline. The CDR3 loop is CASTLGGEGRYEQYF. As DNA, the CDR3 is TGTGCCAGCACCTTGGGGGGGGAAGGGCGTTACGAGCAGTACTTC.

The chain has TRBV5-6 and TRBJ2-7; D is possibly TRBD1 (6 bases). Germline V gene lookup returns CDR1 SGHDT and CDR2 YYEEEE. V gave up 4 bases and J gave up 2 bases, with 16 bases separating them. The length of the CDR3 is 15 residues. CDR3 amino acids: CASSVTGSSPYEQYF. The CDR3 DNA sequence: TGTGCCAGCAGCGTGACAGGTTCTTCCCCCTACGAGCAGTACTTC.

The CDR3 protein is CASSPRLAARGDTQYF. The CDR3 DNA sequence: TGTGCCAGTAGTCCAAGACTAGCGGCGAGAGGGGATACGCAGTATTTT. The chain carries TRBV19 and TRBJ2-3, with 9 bases identical to TRBD2. CDR3 size: 16 residues. V was pared by 5 bases and J by 6 bases, with 12 bases of the junction left unmatched. Germline CDR1 and CDR2: LNHDA and SQIVND (reference sequence).

The chain is built from TRBV3-1 (or the pseudogene TRBV3-2) and TRBJ1-1, with 8 bases matching TRBD1. V was pared by 6 bases and J by 8 bases, with 5 bases of the junction left unmatched. CDR1 and CDR2 (germline): LGHDT, YNNKEL (reference sequence). This CDR3 contains 12 residues. CDR3 sequence: CASRFGTGEAFF. The CDR3 bases are TGTGCCAGCAGATTTGGGACAGGCGAAGCTTTCTTT.

J is TRBJ2-4 and V is TRBV28; D is undetermined. The germline V and J ends were trimmed by 7 bases and 0 bases, with 10 bases remaining between them. This CDR3 region has 14 residues. Germline-derived CDR1 and CDR2 are MDHEN and SYDVKM. The CDR3 spells CASTEALAKNIQYF. The CDR3 DNA reads as TGTGCCAGCACCGAAGCGCTAGCCAAAAACATTCAGTACTTC.

This clone was picked up one time. This sequence joins TRBV4-2 and TRBJ2-3; maybe TRBD1 (7 bases). Trimming stripped 0 bases from V and 0 bases from J, with 19 bases between. This CDR3 spans 19 amino acids. From germline, CDR1 is LGHNA and CDR2 YNFKEQ. CDR3 bases: TGTGCCAGCAGCCAAGATTTCGCCAGGGGGGACCTCAGCACAGATACGCAGTATTTT. Residues: CASSQDFARGDLSTDTQYF.

This clone was counted a few times. The chain recombines TRBV27 with TRBJ2-3, with D unclear. The V end was cut by 4 bases, the J end by 6 bases, with 11 bases between. The CDR3 consists of 13 residues. The germline gives CDR1 MNHEY, CDR2 SMNVEV (reference sequence). The CDR3 reads CASSSLEVDTQYF. In DNA form, the CDR3 reads TGTGCCAGCAGTTCGCTCGAGGTGGATACGCAGTATTTT.

V is TRBV30 and J is TRBJ2-7; a possible D gene is TRBD1 (5 bases). Trimming removed 2 bases from V and 4 bases from J, with 27 bases in between. The CDR3 consists of 18 residues. CDR1 and CDR2 from the germline V gene are GTSNPN and SVGIG (reference sequence). The CDR3 coding sequence is TGTGCCTGGAGTCCACCCCCAAAGACTGGGAACAGGTATTACGAGCAGTACTTC. As protein: CAWSPPPKTGNRYYEQYF.

The chain joins TRBV5-1 to TRBJ1-5; 10 bases fit TRBD1. Germline CDR1 SGHRS, CDR2 YFSETQ. Trimming removed 2 bases from V and 7 bases from J; junction bases left unmatched: 6. The CDR3 spans 15 residues. In nucleotides, the CDR3 is TGCGCCAGCAGCTTAGGGACAGGGGACGGCCAGCCCCAGCATTTT. The encoded protein is CASSLGTGDGQPQHF.

The chain is built from TRBV11-3 and TRBJ2-2; D ambiguous. Trimming shortened V by 1 base and J by 4 bases, and 10 bases separated the two germline ends. Germline loops: CDR1 SGHNT, CDR2 YENEEA. The CDR3 contains 15 residues. Here the CDR3 DNA reads TGTGCCAGCAGCTTAGGCGGCCTTTCCACCGGGGAGCTGTTTTTT. Encoded protein: CASSLGGLSTGELFF.

The chain is built from TRBV28 and TRBJ2-1; 7 bases align to TRBD2. J lost 12 bases, V lost 6 bases, and 5 bases had no gene match. There are 11 residues in the CDR3. Looked up from germline, CDR1 is MDHEN and CDR2 is SYDVKM. The DNA for the CDR3 is TGTGCCAGCAGAACCCCGGGAGGGCAGTTCTTC. The encoded protein is CASRTPGGQFF.

The chain recombines TRBV10-3 with TRBJ1-2; D is perhaps TRBD1 (6 bases). Trimming left V 0 bases short and J 7 bases short, with 15 bases between. CDR1 ENHRY and CDR2 SYGVKD come from the germline V gene. This CDR3 comprises 15 residues. The CDR3 loop is CAISESSQGNGGYTF. The CDR3 DNA reads as TGTGCCATCAGTGAGTCCTCCCAGGGGAATGGTGGCTACACCTTC.

The genes are TRBV2 and TRBJ2-2; D not resolved. The CDR3 is 15 residues long. Trimming removed 0 bases from V and 7 bases from J, with 12 bases in between. CDR1 SNHLY and CDR2 FYNNEI come from the germline V gene. CDR3 nucleotides: TGTGCCAGCAGTGAAGCTCGCAGGCCTGTCGGGGAGCTGTTTTTT. Protein sequence: CASSEARRPVGELFF.

This rearrangement joins TRBV3-1 (or the pseudogene TRBV3-2) to TRBJ1-2; D ambiguous. Germline CDR1 is LGHDT and CDR2 is YNNKEL (reference sequence). Trimming cost V 5 bases and J 2 bases, with 12 bases left between them. The CDR3 runs 14 residues. CDR3 coding DNA: TGTGCCAGCAGCTCACGACCGGGAAACTATGGCTACACCTTC. Its translation is CASSSRPGNYGYTF.

This clone was observed once. The chain recombines TRBV9 with TRBJ2-5, with TRBD2 as a possible D gene (5 bases). Germline V gene sequence: CDR1 SGDLS, CDR2 YYNGEE. V lost 1 base and J 0 bases, leaving 10 bases between the germline ends. The CDR3 contains 15 residues. The CDR3 nucleotides are TGTGCCAGCAGCGTATCAGGACTGTACCAAGAGACCCAGTACTTC. This encodes CASSVSGLYQETQYF.

The rearrangement uses TRBV19 and TRBJ1-3, with TRBD1 as a possible D gene (5 bases). CDR1 LNHDA and CDR2 SQIVND come from the germline V gene (reference sequence). The CDR3 has 15 amino acids. V was clipped by 6 bases and J by 0 bases, with 12 bases between them. CDR3 protein: CASSKTVRSGNTIYF. For the CDR3, the DNA is TGTGCCAGTAGCAAGACAGTCCGCTCTGGAAACACCATATATTTT.